This TCR beta chain was documented in a study of cytotoxic CD8 clonotypes in ibrutinib-treated CLL. The study's findings and limits: Sampling times (in sustained-remission versus progressing patients) were not the same. Clonality went up at the time of ibrutinib response, stayed stable in sustained remission, and later dropped back toward its baseline level at progression.

The CDR3 length is 15 residues. Trimming shortened V by 0 bases and J by 3 bases, and 9 bases separated the two germline ends. Germline V gene sequence: CDR1 SGDLS, CDR2 YYNGEE. Remarks on this clone: The antigen remains unidentified.

The method was immunoSEQ multiplex PCR; TCRdb's version includes in-frame clones alone and lacks a portion of them. The sample consists of around 330,000 clones, about 61% of them appearing once. Sample: PBMCs, taken after 36 months of ibrutinib treatment. The chain is built from TRBV9 and TRBJ1-4; maybe TRBD1 (5 bases). This sequence was found in a human donor with chronic lymphocytic leukemia. CDR3: CASSVGVQANEKLFF. The CDR3 bases are TGTGCCAGCAGCGTAGGTGTACAGGCTAATGAAAAACTGTTTTTT.